This TCR beta chain is from a study of blood T cell repertoires in COVID-19. About the study: Researchers got acute and convalescent COVID-19 samples from the United States, Italy and Spain. The cDNA or gDNA used as material had been derived from T cells, B-cell-depleted T cells, or PBMCs.

Profiled with immunoSEQ multiplex PCR; TCRdb holds only in-frame clones, not every one. The sample lists some 83,000 clones, about 80% occurring once. Germline assignment: CDR1 SGHNT and CDR2 YYREEE (reference sequence). The CDR3 spans 15 residues. V dropped 4 bases and J dropped 5 bases, with 16 bases sitting between them. Sequencing input: peripheral blood. The TCR sequence derives from a man aged 50 to 59 with acute or convalescent COVID-19. The chain has TRBV5-4 and TRBJ1-5, with D maybe TRBD1 (5 bases). The CDR3 nucleotides read TGTGCCAGCAGCCCAGGGACGGGAGGGGATCAGCCCCAGCATTTT. This codes for CASSPGTGGDQPQHF.